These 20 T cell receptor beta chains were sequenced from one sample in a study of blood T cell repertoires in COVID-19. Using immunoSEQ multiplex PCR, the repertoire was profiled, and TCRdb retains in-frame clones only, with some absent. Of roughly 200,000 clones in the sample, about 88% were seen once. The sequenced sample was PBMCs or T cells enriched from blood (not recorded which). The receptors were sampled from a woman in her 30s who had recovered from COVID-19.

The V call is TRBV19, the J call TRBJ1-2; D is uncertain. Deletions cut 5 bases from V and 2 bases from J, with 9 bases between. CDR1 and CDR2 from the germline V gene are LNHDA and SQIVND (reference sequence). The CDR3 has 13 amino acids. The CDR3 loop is CASSPFRNYGYTF. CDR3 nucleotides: TGTGCCAGTAGTCCGTTCAGGAACTATGGCTACACCTTC.

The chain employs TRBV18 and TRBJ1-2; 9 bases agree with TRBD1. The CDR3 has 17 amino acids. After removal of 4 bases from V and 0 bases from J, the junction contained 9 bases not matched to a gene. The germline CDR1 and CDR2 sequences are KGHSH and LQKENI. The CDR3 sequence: CASSLYTGGDTNYGYTF. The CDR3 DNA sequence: TGTGCCAGCTCACTGTATACAGGGGGCGATACTAACTATGGCTACACCTTC. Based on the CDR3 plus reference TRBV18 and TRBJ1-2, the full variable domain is NAGVMQNPRHLVRRRGQEARLRCSPMKGHSHVYWYRQLPEEGLKFMVYLQKENIIDESGMPKERFSAEFPKEGPSILRIQQVVRGDSAAYFCASSLYTGGDTNYGYTFGSGTRLTVV.

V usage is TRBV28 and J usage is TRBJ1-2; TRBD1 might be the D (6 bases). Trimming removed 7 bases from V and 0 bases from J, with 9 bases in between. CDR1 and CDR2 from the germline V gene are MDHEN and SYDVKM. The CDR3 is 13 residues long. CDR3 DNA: TGTGCCAGCACCTGGACAGCTAACTATGGCTACACCTTC. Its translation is CASTWTANYGYTF.

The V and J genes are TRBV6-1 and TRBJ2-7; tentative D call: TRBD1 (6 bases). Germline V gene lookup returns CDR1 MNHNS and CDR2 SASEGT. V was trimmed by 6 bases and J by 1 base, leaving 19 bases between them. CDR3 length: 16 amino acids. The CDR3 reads CASSELVGTPSYEQYF. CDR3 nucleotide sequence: TGTGCCAGCAGCGAACTAGTCGGGACACCTTCCTACGAGCAGTACTTC.

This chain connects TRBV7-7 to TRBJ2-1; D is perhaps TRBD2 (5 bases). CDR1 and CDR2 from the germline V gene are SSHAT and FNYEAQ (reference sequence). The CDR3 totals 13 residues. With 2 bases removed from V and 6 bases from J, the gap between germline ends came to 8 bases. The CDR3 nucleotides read TGTGCCAGCAGCTTAAGACTATCCAATGAGCAGTTCTTC. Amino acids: CASSLRLSNEQFF.

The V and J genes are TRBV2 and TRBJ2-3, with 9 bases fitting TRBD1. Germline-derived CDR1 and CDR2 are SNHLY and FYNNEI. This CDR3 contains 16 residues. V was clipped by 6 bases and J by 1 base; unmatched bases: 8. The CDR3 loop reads CASRQTGGWGTDTQYF. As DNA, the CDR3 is TGTGCCAGCAGGCAAACAGGGGGCTGGGGCACAGATACGCAGTATTTT. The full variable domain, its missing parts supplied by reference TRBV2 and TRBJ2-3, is EPEVTQTPSHQVTQMGQEVILRCVPISNHLYFYWYRQILGQKVEFLVSFYNNEISEKSEIFDDQFSVERPDGSNFTLKIRSTKLEDSAMYFCASRQTGGWGTDTQYFGPGTRLTVL.

Here the CDR3 DNA reads TGTGCCAGCTCACCACAGTCTTCGGATGGCTACACCTTC. It yields the protein CASSPQSSDGYTF. The chain links TRBV18 to TRBJ1-2; D unclear. The CDR3 spans 13 residues. Germline CDR1 is KGHSH and CDR2 is LQKENI. Trimming stripped 1 base from V and 6 bases from J, with 9 bases between.

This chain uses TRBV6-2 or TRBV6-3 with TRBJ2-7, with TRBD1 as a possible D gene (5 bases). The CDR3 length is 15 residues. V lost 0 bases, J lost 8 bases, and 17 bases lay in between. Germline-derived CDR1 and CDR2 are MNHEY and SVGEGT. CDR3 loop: CASSYSTRALGKQYF. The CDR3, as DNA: TGTGCCAGCAGTTACTCGACCAGGGCGCTAGGGAAGCAGTACTTC.

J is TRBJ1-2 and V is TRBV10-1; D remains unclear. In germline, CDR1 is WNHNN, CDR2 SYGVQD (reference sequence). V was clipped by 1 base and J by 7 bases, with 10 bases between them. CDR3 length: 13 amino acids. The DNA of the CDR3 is TGCGCCAGCAGTGAGTTCGGTTTCCGTGGCTACACCTTC. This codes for CASSEFGFRGYTF.

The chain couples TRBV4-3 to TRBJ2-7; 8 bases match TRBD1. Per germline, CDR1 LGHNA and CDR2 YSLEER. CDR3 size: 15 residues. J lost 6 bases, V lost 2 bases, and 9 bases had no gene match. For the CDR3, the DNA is TGCGCCAGCAGCCAATCGACAGGGGAAGTTAGCGAGCAGTACTTC. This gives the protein CASSQSTGEVSEQYF.

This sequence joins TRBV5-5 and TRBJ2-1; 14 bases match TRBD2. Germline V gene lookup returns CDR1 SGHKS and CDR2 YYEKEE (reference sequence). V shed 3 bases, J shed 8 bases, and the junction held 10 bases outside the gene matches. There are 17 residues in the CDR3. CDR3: CASSSTSGGASRDEQFF. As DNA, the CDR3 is TGTGCCAGCAGCTCGACTAGCGGGGGGGCCTCGAGAGATGAGCAGTTCTTC.

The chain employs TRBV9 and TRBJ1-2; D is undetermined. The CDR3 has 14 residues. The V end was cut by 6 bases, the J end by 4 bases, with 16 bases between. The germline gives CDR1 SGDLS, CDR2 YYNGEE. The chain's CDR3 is CASTTTLGTYGYTF. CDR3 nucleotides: TGTGCCAGCACCACTACCCTCGGCACCTATGGCTACACCTTC.

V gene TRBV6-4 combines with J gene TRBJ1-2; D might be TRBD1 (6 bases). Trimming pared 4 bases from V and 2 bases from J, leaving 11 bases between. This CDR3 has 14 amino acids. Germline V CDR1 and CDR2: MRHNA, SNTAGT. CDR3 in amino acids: CASSVSQGNYGYTF. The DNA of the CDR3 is TGTGCCAGCAGTGTTTCACAGGGAAACTATGGCTACACCTTC.

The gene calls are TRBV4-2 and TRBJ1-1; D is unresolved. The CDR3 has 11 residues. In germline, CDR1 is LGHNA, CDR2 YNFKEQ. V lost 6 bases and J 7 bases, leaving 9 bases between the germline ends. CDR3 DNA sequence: TGTGCCAGCAGACTCTATAGTGAAGCTTTCTTT. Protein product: CASRLYSEAFF.

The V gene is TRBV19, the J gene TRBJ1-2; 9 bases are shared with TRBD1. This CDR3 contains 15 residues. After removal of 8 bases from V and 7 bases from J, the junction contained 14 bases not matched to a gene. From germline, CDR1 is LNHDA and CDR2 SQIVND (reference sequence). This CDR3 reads CASFETGGDWGGYTF. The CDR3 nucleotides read TGTGCCAGTTTCGAGACAGGGGGTGATTGGGGTGGCTACACCTTC.

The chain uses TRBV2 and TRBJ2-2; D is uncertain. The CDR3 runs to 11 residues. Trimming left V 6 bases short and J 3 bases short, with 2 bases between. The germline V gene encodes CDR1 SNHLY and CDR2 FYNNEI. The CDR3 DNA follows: TGTGCCAGCAGCTACACCGGGGAGCTGTTTTTT. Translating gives CASSYTGELFF.

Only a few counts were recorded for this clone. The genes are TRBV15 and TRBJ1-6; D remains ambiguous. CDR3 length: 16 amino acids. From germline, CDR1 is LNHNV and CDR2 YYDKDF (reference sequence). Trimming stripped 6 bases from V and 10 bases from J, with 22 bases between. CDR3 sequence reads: CATSSRRVEFGSPLHF. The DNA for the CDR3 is TGTGCCACCAGTAGCAGGCGGGTTGAATTCGGGTCACCCCTCCACTTT.

The CDR3 here is CASSGGEEINSPLHF. The CDR3 nucleotides read TGTGCCAGCAGTGGGGGGGAGGAAATTAATTCACCCCTCCACTTT. This chain links TRBV2 with TRBJ1-6, with a possible D match to TRBD1 (5 bases). The germline gives CDR1 SNHLY, CDR2 FYNNEI. This CDR3 spans 15 amino acids. Trimming took off 4 bases at V and 6 bases at J, with 13 bases between the two ends.

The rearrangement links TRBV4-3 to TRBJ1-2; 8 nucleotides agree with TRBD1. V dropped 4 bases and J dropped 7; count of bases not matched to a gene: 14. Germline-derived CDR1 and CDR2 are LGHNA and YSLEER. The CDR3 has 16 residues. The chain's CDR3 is CASSPGQGLLVGGYTF. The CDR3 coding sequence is TGCGCCAGCAGCCCTGGACAGGGCCTTCTTGTGGGTGGCTACACCTTC.

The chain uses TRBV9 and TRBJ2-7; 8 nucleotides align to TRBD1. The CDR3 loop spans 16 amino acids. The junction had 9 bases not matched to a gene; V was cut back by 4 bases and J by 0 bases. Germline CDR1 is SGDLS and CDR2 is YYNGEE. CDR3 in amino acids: CASSKTTGTGSYEQYF. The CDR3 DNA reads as TGTGCCAGCAGCAAGACGACCGGGACAGGCTCCTACGAGCAGTACTTC.